This T cell receptor beta chain emerged from a study of T cells in Graves' hyperthyroidism and ophthalmopathy. Turning to the study itself: Peripheral blood specimens were obtained at initial diagnosis, prior to any treatment. Study findings and constraints: Through a model of 13 V-J features, ophthalmopathy was separated from stable hyperthyroidism. Blood held most thyroid clonotypes expanded above 0.001 frequency.

With respect to this clonotype: Antigen unknown. An end of the junction does not agree with germline; a read error may underlie this.

This CDR3 is 14 amino acids long. Amplification of TCR beta CDR3 regions used RNA as the template. The study used the HTBI primer set for a first-round RT-PCR of the TCR CDR3. In TCRdb, the multiplex PCR reads were re-called with MiXCR into one record per CDR3 protein. The sample contains some 250,000 distinct CDR3 sequences, roughly 15% of which appear only once. Patients aged 18 to 65 with hyperthyroidism were newly diagnosed, with duration under 2 months. The sample taken for sequencing was blood. V and J are TRBV12-3 or TRBV12-4 and TRBJ1-3, with D possibly being TRBD1 (6 bases). This receptor was identified in a woman between 40 and 50 years old with Graves' hyperthyroidism that later progressed to Graves' ophthalmopathy. The CDR3 spells CASRTDSSGNTICF. The DNA of the CDR3 is TGTGCCAGCCGGACAGATTCCTCTGGAAACACCATATGTTTT.